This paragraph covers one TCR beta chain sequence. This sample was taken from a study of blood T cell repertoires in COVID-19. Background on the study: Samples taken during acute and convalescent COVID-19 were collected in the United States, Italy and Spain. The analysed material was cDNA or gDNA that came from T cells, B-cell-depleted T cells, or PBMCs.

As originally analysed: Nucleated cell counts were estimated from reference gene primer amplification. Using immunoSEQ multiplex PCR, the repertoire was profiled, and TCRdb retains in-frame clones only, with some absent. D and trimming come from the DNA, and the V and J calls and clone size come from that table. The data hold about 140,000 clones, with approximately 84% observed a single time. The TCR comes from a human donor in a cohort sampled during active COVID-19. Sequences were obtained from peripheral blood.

In DNA form, the CDR3 reads TGTGCCAGCAGCTCAATAACGGGACTAGCGAGAAATGAGCAGTTCTTC. The encoded protein is CASSSITGLARNEQFF. This chain links TRBV7-9 with TRBJ2-1; TRBD2 aligns across 10 bases. The CDR3 covers 16 residues. V lost 4 bases, J lost 7 bases, and 10 bases stayed unmatched. Germline V gene lookup returns CDR1 SEHNR and CDR2 FQNEAQ (reference sequence).